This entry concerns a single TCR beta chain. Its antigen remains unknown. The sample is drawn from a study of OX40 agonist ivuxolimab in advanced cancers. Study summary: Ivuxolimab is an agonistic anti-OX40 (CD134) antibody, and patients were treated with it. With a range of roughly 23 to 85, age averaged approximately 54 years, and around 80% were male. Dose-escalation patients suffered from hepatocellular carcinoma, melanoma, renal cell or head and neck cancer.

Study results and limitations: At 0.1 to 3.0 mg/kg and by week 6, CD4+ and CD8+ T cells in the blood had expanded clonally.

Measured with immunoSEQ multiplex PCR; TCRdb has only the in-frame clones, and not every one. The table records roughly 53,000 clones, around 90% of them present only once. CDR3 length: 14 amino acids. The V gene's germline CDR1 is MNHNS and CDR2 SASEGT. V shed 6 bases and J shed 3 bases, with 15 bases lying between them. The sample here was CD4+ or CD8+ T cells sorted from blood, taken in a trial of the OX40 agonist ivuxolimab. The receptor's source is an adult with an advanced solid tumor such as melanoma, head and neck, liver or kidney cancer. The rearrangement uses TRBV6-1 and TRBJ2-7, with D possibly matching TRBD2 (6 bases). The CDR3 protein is CASSPRDFGYEQYF. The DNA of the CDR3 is TGTGCCAGCAGCCCCCGGGACTTTGGCTACGAGCAGTACTTC.